This T cell receptor (beta chain) was recovered during a study of glioma-infiltrating T cells. Study conclusions and caveats: Non-neoplastic patients had below-expected tissue-blood divergence, while all gliomas exceeded expectation. Only very few CDR3 sequences appeared in both tissue and blood.

Amplification of TCR alpha and beta CDR3 regions from RNA used iRepertoire nested multiplex PCR. MiXCR was run by TCRdb on the multiplex PCR reads, yielding one entry per CDR3 protein. The table records several thousand distinct CDR3 sequences, more than 25% of them present only once. A note on this clonotype: Its antigen is as yet unknown. One end of the junction varies from germline; a read error may be responsible.

CDR3 size: 15 residues. CDR1 and CDR2 (germline): WSHSY, SAAADI. The genes are TRBV10-2 and TRBJ1-5; perhaps TRBD1 as D (6 bases). The clonotype was recovered from a human donor with low-grade glioma or glioblastoma, undergoing nonglioma brain surgery, or in good health (not recorded which). Material for sequencing was glioma tissue, nonneoplastic brain tissue, or PBMCs (not recorded which). The CDR3 here is CSSQGGGAGNQPQHF. For the CDR3, the DNA is TGCTCCAGCCAAGGCGGGGGCGCGGGTAATCAGCCCCAGCATTTT.